This entry features one T cell receptor (beta chain) sequence. Antigen specificity is unknown. The CDR3 sequence is 15 residues long. The germline CDR1 and CDR2 sequences are ENHRY and SYGVKD. Trimming took 5 bases from V and 1 from J, leaving 14 bases between them. This record comes from a study of T cell responses to AZD1222 COVID-19 vaccine. Study-wide results and caveats: Clonal diversity may have been underestimated, and the donors were mostly white British, with more females than males. Spike was spanned by vaccine-associated CD4 TCRs, with dominance at 160-218 and 743-854.

Using immunoSEQ multiplex PCR, the repertoire was profiled, and TCRdb retains in-frame clones only, with some absent. The table lists around 190,000 clones, 88% of them singletons. Source: peripheral blood, taken 28 days after the second AZD1222 dose. The V and J genes are TRBV10-3 and TRBJ1-2; D is undetermined. The sequence was obtained from an adult who received the AZD1222 COVID-19 vaccine. The CDR3 loop reads CAISNEGPFNYGYTF. For the CDR3, the DNA is TGTGCCATCAGTAACGAGGGCCCCTTTAACTATGGCTACACCTTC.